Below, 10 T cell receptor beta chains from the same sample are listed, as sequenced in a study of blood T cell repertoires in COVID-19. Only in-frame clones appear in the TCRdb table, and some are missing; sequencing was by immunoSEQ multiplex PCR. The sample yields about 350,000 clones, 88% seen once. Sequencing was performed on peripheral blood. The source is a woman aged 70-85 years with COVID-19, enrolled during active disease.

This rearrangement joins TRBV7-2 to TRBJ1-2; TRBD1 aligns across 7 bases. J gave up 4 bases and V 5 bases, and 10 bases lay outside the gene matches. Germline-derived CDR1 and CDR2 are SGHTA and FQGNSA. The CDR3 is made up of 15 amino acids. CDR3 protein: CASSLNRDRSYGYTF. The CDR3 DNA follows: TGTGCCAGCAGCCTAAACCGGGACAGATCCTATGGCTACACCTTC.

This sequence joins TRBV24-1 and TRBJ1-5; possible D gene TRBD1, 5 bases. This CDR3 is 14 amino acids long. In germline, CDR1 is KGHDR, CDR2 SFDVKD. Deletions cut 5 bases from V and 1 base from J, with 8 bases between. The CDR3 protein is CATSAAGSNQPQHF. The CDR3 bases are TGTGCCACCAGTGCGGCAGGGAGCAATCAGCCCCAGCATTTT.

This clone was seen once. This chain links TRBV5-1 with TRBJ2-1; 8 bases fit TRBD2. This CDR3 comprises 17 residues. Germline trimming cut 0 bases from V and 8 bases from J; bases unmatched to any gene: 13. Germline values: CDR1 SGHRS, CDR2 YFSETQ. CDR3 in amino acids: CASSLGTFTGGPYEQFF. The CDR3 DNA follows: TGCGCCAGCAGCTTGGGGACCTTTACGGGGGGGCCGTATGAGCAGTTCTTC. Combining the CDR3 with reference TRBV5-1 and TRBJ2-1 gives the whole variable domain KAGVTQTPRYLIKTRGQQVTLSCSPISGHRSVSWYQQTPGQGLQFLFEYFSETQRNKGNFPGRFSGRQFSNSRSEMNVSTLELGDSALYLCASSLGTFTGGPYEQFFGPGTRLTVL.

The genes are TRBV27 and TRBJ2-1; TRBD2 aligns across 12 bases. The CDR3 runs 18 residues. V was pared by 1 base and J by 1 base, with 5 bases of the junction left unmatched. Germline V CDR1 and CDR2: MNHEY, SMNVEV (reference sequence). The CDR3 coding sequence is TGTGCCAGCAGTTTATACGGACTAGCGGGGCTATCCTACAATGAGCAGTTCTTC. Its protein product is CASSLYGLAGLSYNEQFF.

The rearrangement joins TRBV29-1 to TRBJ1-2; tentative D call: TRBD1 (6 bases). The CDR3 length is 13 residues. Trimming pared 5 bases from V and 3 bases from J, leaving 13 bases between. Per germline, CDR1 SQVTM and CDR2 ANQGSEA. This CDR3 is CSVSTGLDYGYTF. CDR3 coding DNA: TGCAGCGTTTCGACAGGTCTGGACTATGGCTACACCTTC.

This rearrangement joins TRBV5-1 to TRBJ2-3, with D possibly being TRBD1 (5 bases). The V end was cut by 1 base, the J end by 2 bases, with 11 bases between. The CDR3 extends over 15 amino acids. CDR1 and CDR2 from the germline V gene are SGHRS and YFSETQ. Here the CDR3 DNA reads TGCGCCAGCAGCTTGTTTGGACAACCCACAGATACGCAGTATTTT. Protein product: CASSLFGQPTDTQYF.

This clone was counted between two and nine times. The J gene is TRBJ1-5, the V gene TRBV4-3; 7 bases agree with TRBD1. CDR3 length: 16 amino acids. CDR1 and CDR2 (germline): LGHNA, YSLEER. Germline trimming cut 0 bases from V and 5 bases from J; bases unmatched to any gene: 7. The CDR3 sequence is CASSQDTGARYQPQHF. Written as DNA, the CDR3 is TGCGCCAGCAGCCAAGATACAGGGGCTCGGTATCAGCCCCAGCATTTT.

The CDR3 spells CASSPRQGGYGYTF. In DNA form, the CDR3 reads TGTGCCAGCAGCCCGCGACAGGGAGGCTATGGCTACACCTTC. The chain recombines TRBV3-1 (or the pseudogene TRBV3-2) with TRBJ1-2; 7 positions agree with TRBD1. The V gene end was trimmed by 4 bases and the J gene end by 4 bases; junction bases not matched to a gene: 6. The germline gives CDR1 LGHDT, CDR2 YNNKEL (reference sequence). The CDR3 totals 14 residues.

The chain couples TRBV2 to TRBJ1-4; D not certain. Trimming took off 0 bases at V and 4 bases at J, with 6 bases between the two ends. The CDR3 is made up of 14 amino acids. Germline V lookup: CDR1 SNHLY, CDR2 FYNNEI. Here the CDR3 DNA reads TGTGCCAGCAGTGAAGCACAGATTAATGAAAAACTGTTTTTT. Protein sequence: CASSEAQINEKLFF.

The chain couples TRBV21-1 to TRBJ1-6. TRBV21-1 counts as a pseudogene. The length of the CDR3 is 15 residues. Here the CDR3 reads CASSNGRGNNSPLHF. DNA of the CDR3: TGTGCCAGCAGCAATGGGCGGGGCAATAATTCACCCCTCCACTTT.